The text below deals with one T cell receptor (beta chain). In the study's own analysis: Estimation of nucleated cell counts was performed using reference gene primer amplification. TCRdb's table, derived via immunoSEQ multiplex PCR, lists solely in-frame clones and lacks some. The V and J calls and clone size were taken over from that table, and D and trimming were inferred from the DNA. The sample yields roughly 160,000 clones, roughly 87% seen once. With V trimmed by 6 bases and J by 4 bases, 9 bases remained unmatched. Germline lookup yields CDR1 LGHNA and CDR2 YNFKEQ. The CDR3 contains 16 residues. The data belong to a study of blood T cell repertoires in COVID-19. Study at large: Collection of acute and convalescent COVID-19 samples took place in the United States, Italy and Spain. From T cells, B-cell-depleted T cells, or PBMCs came the material, which was cDNA or gDNA.

Sequencing was performed on peripheral blood. The TCR was taken from a woman aged 55-75 years who had recovered from COVID-19. The V call is TRBV4-2, the J call TRBJ2-2, with 9 bases that match TRBD1. The CDR3 sequence: CASSPRTTGGTGELFF. In nucleotides, the CDR3 is TGTGCCAGCAGTCCTAGGACGACAGGGGGCACCGGGGAGCTGTTTTTT.